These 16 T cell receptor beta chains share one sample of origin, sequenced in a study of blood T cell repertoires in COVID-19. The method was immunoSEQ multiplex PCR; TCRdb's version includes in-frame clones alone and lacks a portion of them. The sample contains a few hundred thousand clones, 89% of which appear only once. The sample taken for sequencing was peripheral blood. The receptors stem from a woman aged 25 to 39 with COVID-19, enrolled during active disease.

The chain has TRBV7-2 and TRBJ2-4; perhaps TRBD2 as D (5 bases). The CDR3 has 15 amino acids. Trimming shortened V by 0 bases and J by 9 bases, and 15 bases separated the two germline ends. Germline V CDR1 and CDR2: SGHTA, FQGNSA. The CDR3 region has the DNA TGTGCCAGCAGCTTAGCTTTCGTGGCGGGCGTCATTCAGTACTTC. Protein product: CASSLAFVAGVIQYF.

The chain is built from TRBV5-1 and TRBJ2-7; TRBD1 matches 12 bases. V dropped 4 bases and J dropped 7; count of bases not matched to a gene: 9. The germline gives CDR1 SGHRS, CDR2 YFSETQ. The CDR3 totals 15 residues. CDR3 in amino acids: CASSPGQGAAREQYV. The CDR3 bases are TGCGCCAGCAGCCCGGGACAGGGGGCGGCGAGGGAGCAGTACGTC.

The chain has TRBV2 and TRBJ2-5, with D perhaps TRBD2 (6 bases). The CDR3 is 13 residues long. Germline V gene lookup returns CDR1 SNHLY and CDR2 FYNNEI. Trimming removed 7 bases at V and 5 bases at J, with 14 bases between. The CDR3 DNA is TGTGCCAGCACGGGAACTAGCTGGGAGACCCAGTACTTC. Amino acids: CASTGTSWETQYF.

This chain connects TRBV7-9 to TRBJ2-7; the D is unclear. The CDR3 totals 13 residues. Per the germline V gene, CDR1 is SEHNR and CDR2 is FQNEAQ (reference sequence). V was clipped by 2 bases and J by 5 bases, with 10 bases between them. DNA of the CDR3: TGTGCCAGCAGCTTACCCCTCTTCGACGAGCAGTACTTC. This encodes CASSLPLFDEQYF. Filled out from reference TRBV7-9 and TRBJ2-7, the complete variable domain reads DTGVSQNPRHKITKRGQNVTFRCDPISEHNRLYWYRQTLGQGPEFLTYFQNEAQLEKSRLLSDRFSAERPKGSFSTLEIQRTEQGDSAMYLCASSLPLFDEQYFGPGTRLTVT.

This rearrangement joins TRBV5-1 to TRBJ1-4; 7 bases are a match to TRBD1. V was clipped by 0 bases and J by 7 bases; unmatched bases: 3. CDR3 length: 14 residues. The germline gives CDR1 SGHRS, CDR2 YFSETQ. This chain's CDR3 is CASSLADRSEKLFF. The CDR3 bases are TGCGCCAGCAGCTTGGCGGACAGGTCTGAAAAACTGTTTTTT.

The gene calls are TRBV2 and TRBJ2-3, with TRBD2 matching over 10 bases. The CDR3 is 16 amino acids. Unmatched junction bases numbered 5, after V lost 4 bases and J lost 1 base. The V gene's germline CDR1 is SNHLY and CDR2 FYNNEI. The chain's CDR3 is CASSAILAGGTDTQYF. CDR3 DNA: TGTGCCAGCAGTGCGATTCTAGCGGGGGGCACAGATACGCAGTATTTT. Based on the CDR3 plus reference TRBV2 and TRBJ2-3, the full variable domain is EPEVTQTPSHQVTQMGQEVILRCVPISNHLYFYWYRQILGQKVEFLVSFYNNEISEKSEIFDDQFSVERPDGSNFTLKIRSTKLEDSAMYFCASSAILAGGTDTQYFGPGTRLTVL.

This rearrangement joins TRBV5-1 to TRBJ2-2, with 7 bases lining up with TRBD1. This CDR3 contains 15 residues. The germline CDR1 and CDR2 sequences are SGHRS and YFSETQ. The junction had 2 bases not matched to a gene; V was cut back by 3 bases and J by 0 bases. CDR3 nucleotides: TGCGCCAGCAGCTCCGGACAGGCGAACACCGGGGAGCTGTTTTTT. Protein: CASSSGQANTGELFF.

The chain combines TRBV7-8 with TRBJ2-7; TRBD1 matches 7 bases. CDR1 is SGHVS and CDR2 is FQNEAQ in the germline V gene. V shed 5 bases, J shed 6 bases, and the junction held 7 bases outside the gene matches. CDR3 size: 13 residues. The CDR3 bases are TGTGCCAGCAGCCCCGACAGGGATCGCGAGCAGTACGTC. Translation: CASSPDRDREQYV.

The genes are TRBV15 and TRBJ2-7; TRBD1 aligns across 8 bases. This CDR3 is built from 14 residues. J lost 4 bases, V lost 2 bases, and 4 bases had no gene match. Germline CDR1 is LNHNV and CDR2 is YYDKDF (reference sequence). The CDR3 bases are TGTGCCACCAGCAGAACGGACAGGGTATACGAGCAGTACTTC. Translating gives CATSRTDRVYEQYF.

CDR3 residues: CASSHTGTGTYEQYF. The CDR3 DNA is TGCGCCAGCAGCCATACCGGGACAGGGACCTACGAGCAGTACTTC. The chain is built from TRBV5-1 and TRBJ2-7, with 9 positions matching TRBD1. There are 15 residues in the CDR3. Germline loops: CDR1 SGHRS, CDR2 YFSETQ. The junction had 7 bases not matched to a gene; V was cut back by 4 bases and J by 2 bases.

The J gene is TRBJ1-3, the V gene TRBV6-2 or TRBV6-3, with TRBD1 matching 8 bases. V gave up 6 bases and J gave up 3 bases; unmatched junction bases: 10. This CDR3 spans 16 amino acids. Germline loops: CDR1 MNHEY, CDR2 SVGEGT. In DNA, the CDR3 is TGTGCCAGCAGCCTCACCCGACAGGGGTTTGGAAACACCATATATTTT. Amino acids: CASSLTRQGFGNTIYF.

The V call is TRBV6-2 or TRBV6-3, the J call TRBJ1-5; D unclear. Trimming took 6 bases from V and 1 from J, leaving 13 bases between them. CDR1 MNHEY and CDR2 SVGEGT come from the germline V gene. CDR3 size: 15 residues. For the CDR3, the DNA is TGTGCCAGCAGCCCCGGGGTTTGGAGCAATCAGCCCCAGCATTTT. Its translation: CASSPGVWSNQPQHF.

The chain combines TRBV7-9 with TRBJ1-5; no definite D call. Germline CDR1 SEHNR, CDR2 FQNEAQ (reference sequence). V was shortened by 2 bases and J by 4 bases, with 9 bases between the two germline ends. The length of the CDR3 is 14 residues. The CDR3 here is CASSLTDSNQPQHF. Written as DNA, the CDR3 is TGTGCCAGCAGCTTAACTGATAGTAATCAGCCCCAGCATTTT.

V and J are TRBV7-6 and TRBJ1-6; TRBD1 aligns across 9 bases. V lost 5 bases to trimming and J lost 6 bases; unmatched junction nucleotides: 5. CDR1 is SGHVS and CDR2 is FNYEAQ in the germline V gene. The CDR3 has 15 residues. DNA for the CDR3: TGTGCCAGCAGCCCGACGGGACAGGGTAATTCACCCCTCCACTTT. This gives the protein CASSPTGQGNSPLHF.

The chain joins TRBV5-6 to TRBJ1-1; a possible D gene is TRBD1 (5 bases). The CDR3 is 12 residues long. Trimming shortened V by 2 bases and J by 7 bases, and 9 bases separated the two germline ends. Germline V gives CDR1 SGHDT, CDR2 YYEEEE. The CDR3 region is CASSFTGHEAFF. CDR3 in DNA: TGTGCCAGCAGCTTTACAGGCCATGAAGCTTTCTTT.

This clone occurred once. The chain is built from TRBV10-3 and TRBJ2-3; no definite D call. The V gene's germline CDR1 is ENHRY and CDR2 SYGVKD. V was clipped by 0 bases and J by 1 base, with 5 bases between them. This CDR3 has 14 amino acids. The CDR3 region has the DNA TGTGCCATCAGTGAGTCGAGTCGCACAGATACGCAGTATTTT. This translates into CAISESSRTDTQYF.